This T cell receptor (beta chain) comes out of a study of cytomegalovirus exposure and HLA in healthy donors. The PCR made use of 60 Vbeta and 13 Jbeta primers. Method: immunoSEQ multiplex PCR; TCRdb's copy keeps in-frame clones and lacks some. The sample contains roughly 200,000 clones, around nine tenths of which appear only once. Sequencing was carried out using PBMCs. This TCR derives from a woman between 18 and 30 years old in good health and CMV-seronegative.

The CDR3 protein is CASSGRDSYEQYF. The CDR3 nucleotides read TGTGCCAGTAGTGGACGGGACTCCTACGAGCAGTACTTC. V and J are TRBV19 and TRBJ2-7; maybe TRBD2 (5 bases). Per the germline V gene, CDR1 is LNHDA and CDR2 is SQIVND (reference sequence). V was clipped by 5 bases and J by 0 bases, with 8 bases between them. The CDR3 has 13 residues.